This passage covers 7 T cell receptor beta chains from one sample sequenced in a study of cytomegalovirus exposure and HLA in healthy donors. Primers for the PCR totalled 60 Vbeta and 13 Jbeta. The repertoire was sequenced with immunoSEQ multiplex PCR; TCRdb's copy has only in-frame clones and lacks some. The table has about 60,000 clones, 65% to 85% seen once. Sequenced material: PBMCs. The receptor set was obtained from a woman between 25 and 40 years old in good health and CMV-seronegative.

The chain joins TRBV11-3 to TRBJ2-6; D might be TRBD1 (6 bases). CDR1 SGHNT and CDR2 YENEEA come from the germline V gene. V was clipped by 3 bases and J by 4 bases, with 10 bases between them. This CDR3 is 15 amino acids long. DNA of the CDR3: TGTGCCAGCAGCTTCCGACAGGCAGGGGCCAACGTCCTGACTTTC. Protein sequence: CASSFRQAGANVLTF.

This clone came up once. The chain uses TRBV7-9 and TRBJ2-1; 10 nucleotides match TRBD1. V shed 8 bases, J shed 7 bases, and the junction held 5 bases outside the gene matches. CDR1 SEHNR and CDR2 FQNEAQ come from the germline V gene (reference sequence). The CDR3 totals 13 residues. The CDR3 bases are TGTGCCAGCGGGACAGGGGAGGCGAATGAGCAGTTCTTC. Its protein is CASGTGEANEQFF.

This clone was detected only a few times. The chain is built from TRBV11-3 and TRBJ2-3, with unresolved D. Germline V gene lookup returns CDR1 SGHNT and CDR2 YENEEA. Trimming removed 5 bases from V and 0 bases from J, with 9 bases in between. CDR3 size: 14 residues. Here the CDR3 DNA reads TGTGCCAGCAGCCCGTTACAGAGCACAGATACGCAGTATTTT. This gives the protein CASSPLQSTDTQYF.

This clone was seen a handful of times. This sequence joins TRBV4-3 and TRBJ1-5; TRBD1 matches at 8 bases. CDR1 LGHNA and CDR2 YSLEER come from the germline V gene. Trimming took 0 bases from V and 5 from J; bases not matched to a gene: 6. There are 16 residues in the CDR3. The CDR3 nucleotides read TGCGCCAGCAGCCAAGATAGGACAGGGCACCATCAGCCCCAGCATTTT. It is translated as CASSQDRTGHHQPQHF.

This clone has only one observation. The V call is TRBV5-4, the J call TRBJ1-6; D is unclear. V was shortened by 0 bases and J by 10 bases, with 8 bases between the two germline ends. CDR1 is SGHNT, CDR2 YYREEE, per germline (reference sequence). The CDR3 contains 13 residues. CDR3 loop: CASSLDSPSPLHF. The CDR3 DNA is TGTGCCAGCAGCTTGGACAGCCCATCACCCCTCCACTTT.

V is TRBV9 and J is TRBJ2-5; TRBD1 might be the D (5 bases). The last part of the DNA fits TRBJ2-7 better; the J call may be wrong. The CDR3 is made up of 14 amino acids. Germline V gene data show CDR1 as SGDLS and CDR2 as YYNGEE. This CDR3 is CASSVEGVGYEQYF. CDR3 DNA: TGTGCCAGCAGCGTAGAAGGGGTAGGGTACGAGCAGTACTTC.

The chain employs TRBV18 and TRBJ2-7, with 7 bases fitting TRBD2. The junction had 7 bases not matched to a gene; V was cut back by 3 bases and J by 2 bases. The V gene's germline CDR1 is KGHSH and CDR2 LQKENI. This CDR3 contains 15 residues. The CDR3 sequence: CASSPLGLGAYEQYV. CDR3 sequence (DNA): TGTGCCAGCTCACCCTTAGGACTAGGAGCCTACGAGCAGTACGTC.